The 18 T cell receptor beta chains below come from one sample, sequenced in a study of blood T cell repertoires in COVID-19. TCRdb keeps only in-frame clones here, not all; method: immunoSEQ multiplex PCR. The repertoire consists of approximately 170,000 clones, with 80% to 90% occurring once and the leading ten covering about 14%. Sequenced sample: peripheral blood. These TCRs come from a woman in her seventies with COVID-19, enrolled during active disease.

The sample holds a few counts of this clone. J is TRBJ1-2 and V is TRBV11-2; the match to TRBD1 covers 10 bases. Unmatched junction bases numbered 7, after V lost 1 base and J lost 8 bases. This CDR3 spans 15 amino acids. Germline CDR1 is SGHAT and CDR2 is FQNNGV. For the CDR3, the DNA is TGTGCCAGCAGCTTAGCCCGGACAGGGGGAAACGGCTACACCTTC. Protein product: CASSLARTGGNGYTF.

V gene TRBV5-1 combines with J gene TRBJ2-5, with 9 nucleotides matching TRBD1. CDR3 size: 14 residues. In germline, CDR1 is SGHRS, CDR2 YFSETQ. Trimming cost V 7 bases and J 5 bases; bases outside gene matches: 9. The CDR3 DNA follows: TGCGCCAGCCGAGAAGGGACAGGGTTGGAGACCCAGTACTTC. Protein product: CASREGTGLETQYF.

The genes are TRBV2 and TRBJ2-7; no definite D call. CDR3 length: 12 amino acids. V lost 6 bases, J lost 0 bases, and 6 bases lay in between. Germline values: CDR1 SNHLY, CDR2 FYNNEI. The DNA of the CDR3 is TGTGCCAGCAGGCGGCTCTCCTACGAGCAGTACGTC. Residues: CASRRLSYEQYV.

The chain uses TRBV6-5 and TRBJ2-1; TRBD2 aligns across 10 bases. Trimming at V came to 6 bases and at J to 5 bases, leaving 7 bases not matched to a gene. CDR3 size: 15 residues. CDR1 is MNHEY, CDR2 SVGAGI, per germline. CDR3 region: CASSPGTSVHNEQFF. The CDR3 DNA sequence: TGTGCCAGCAGCCCCGGGACTAGCGTCCACAATGAGCAGTTCTTC.

This sequence joins TRBV30 and TRBJ2-1; D is possibly TRBD2 (5 bases). V was clipped by 4 bases and J by 10 bases, with 17 bases between them. The CDR3 sequence is 13 residues long. Germline V gives CDR1 GTSNPN, CDR2 SVGIG (reference sequence). The chain's CDR3 is CAWTMVAGGEQFF. The CDR3 DNA sequence: TGTGCCTGGACCATGGTGGCGGGCGGGGAGCAGTTCTTC.

The gene calls are TRBV7-2 and TRBJ2-2; 11 bases fit TRBD2. V was pared by 0 bases and J by 3 bases, with 0 bases of the junction left unmatched. The CDR3 extends over 16 amino acids. Germline CDR1 and CDR2: SGHTA and FQGNSA. CDR3 region: CASSLAGLADTGELFF. The DNA of the CDR3 is TGTGCCAGCAGCTTAGCGGGACTAGCGGACACCGGGGAGCTGTTTTTT.

The V call is TRBV18, the J call TRBJ2-1; 11 bases map to TRBD2. This CDR3 is 17 amino acids long. The J segment lost 10 bases and the V segment lost 4 bases, leaving 15 bases of the junction unmatched. CDR1 and CDR2 from the germline V gene are KGHSH and LQKENI. DNA of the CDR3: TGTGCCAGCTCACAACAACTAGCGGGAGTTGAGGGCCCCGAGCAGTTCTTC. Translated: CASSQQLAGVEGPEQFF.

This clone was detected ten times or more. J is TRBJ2-3 and V is TRBV7-8; D unclear. This CDR3 has 16 amino acids. Trimming removed 4 bases at V and 0 bases at J, with 14 bases between. The germline V gene encodes CDR1 SGHVS and CDR2 FQNEAQ. The CDR3, as DNA: TGTGCCAGCAGCTGGAGAGGTGCCTCTAGCACAGATACGCAGTATTTT. As protein: CASSWRGASSTDTQYF.

The chain couples TRBV7-8 to TRBJ1-1; D is undetermined. The V end was cut by 0 bases, the J end by 8 bases, with 7 bases between. CDR3 length: 12 residues. Germline V gene sequence: CDR1 SGHVS, CDR2 FQNEAQ. CDR3 in DNA: TGTGCCAGCAGCTTAGCGGGCAGGGAAGCTTTCTTT. This translates into CASSLAGREAFF. Full variable domain (missing parts from reference TRBV7-8 and TRBJ1-1): GAGVSQSPRYKVAKRGQDVALRCDPISGHVSLFWYQQALGQGPEFLTYFQNEAQLDKSGLPSDRFFAERPEGSVSTLKIQRTQQEDSAVYLCASSLAGREAFFGQGTRLTVV.

The chain has TRBV3-1 (or the pseudogene TRBV3-2) and TRBJ2-3, with 8 bases aligning to TRBD2. In germline, CDR1 is LGHDT, CDR2 YNNKEL (reference sequence). CDR3 length equals 15 residues. The ends lost 3 bases at V and 1 base at J; junction bases unmatched: 3. The CDR3 nucleotides read TGTGCCAGCAGCCAGGCGGGGGGCCGCACAGATACGCAGTATTTT. Residues: CASSQAGGRTDTQYF.

The V and J genes are TRBV7-2 and TRBJ2-2; D is perhaps TRBD2 (6 bases). The CDR3 is 14 amino acids. Trimming cost V 8 bases and J 2 bases, with 12 bases left between them. Germline CDR1 is SGHTA and CDR2 is FQGNSA. CDR3 in amino acids: CASALGLNTGELFF. CDR3 nucleotide sequence: TGTGCCAGCGCTCTGGGACTTAACACCGGGGAGCTGTTTTTT.

The rearrangement uses TRBV10-3 and TRBJ1-2; D is possibly TRBD1 (5 bases). The CDR3 runs 12 residues. The V gene's germline CDR1 is ENHRY and CDR2 SYGVKD. With 9 bases removed from V and 7 bases from J, the gap between germline ends came to 15 bases. The CDR3 here is CAMGGVVSGYTF. Here the CDR3 DNA reads TGTGCCATGGGGGGAGTTGTGTCTGGCTACACCTTC.

The chain joins TRBV7-2 to TRBJ2-3; possibly TRBD2 for D (7 bases). CDR3 size: 16 residues. The germline V gene has CDR1 SGHTA and CDR2 FQGNSA. Trimming shortened V by 1 base and J by 2 bases, and 13 bases separated the two germline ends. The DNA of the CDR3 is TGTGCCAGCAGCTTAGAGGGGGGGGGCATCACAGATACGCAGTATTTT. Protein: CASSLEGGGITDTQYF.

The sample holds one count of this clone. J is TRBJ1-1 and V is TRBV6-1; 7 nucleotides align to TRBD1. The CDR3 is 14 amino acids. The ends lost 2 bases at V and 4 bases at J; junction bases unmatched: 4. Germline CDR1 and CDR2: MNHNS and SASEGT. The CDR3 is CASSEFEGATEAFF. CDR3 bases: TGTGCCAGCAGTGAATTTGAGGGGGCCACTGAAGCTTTCTTT.

Notes on this clone: Other nucleotide sequences from this sample produce the same CDR3. J is TRBJ2-3 and V is TRBV9; perhaps TRBD2 as D (6 bases). Trimming left V 0 bases short and J 1 base short, with 9 bases between. The V gene's germline CDR1 is SGDLS and CDR2 YYNGEE. The CDR3 loop spans 15 amino acids. CDR3 sequence: CASSVGRERTDTQYF. The DNA of the CDR3 is TGTGCCAGCAGCGTAGGGAGGGAGCGCACAGATACGCAGTATTTT.

The chain is built from TRBV19 and TRBJ2-3, with no clear D. Germline-derived CDR1 and CDR2 are LNHDA and SQIVND (reference sequence). CDR3 length: 12 amino acids. Trimming removed 4 bases from V and 6 bases from J, with 8 bases in between. This chain's CDR3 is CASSNALDTQYF. Written as DNA, the CDR3 is TGTGCCAGTAGTAACGCGCTGGATACGCAGTATTTT. Filled out from reference TRBV19 and TRBJ2-3, the complete variable domain reads DGGITQSPKYLFRKEGQNVTLSCEQNLNHDAMYWYRQDPGQGLRLIYYSQIVNDFQKGDIAEGYSVSREKKESFPLTVTSAQKNPTAFYLCASSNALDTQYFGPGTRLTVL.

V and J are TRBV7-8 and TRBJ1-2, with 7 positions matching TRBD1. The CDR3 consists of 14 residues. Germline CDR1 is SGHVS and CDR2 is FQNEAQ. The J segment lost 4 bases and the V segment lost 2 bases, leaving 4 bases of the junction unmatched. CDR3 in DNA: TGTGCCAGCAGCTTAACAGGGGCGAGCTATGGCTACACCTTC. This codes for CASSLTGASYGYTF.

Only a few counts were recorded for this clone. The chain joins TRBV4-1 to TRBJ1-6; a possible D gene is TRBD1 (6 bases). This CDR3 has 15 amino acids. Trimming took 0 bases from V and 7 from J, leaving 10 bases between them. The germline V gene encodes CDR1 MGHRA and CDR2 YSYEKL. In nucleotides, the CDR3 is TGCGCCAGCAGCCAAGAGATCAGGGGCAATTCACCCCTCCACTTT. It yields the protein CASSQEIRGNSPLHF.